This T cell receptor (beta chain) is from a study of cytomegalovirus exposure and HLA in healthy donors (dated by TCRdb to the late 2010s). Broadly, across the study: A later analysis indicated that the 120 or so validation repertoires were generated on the platform also employed for the approximately 670 repertoires of the first cohort. The study aimed to test whether cataloging public T cell receptors could reveal signatures of past pathogen exposure. Besides the first cohort of some 670 subjects, a separate validation cohort made up of roughly 120 different subjects was used. To predict cytomegalovirus infection status, the study brought together high-throughput TCR immunosequencing, statistical association of individual TCRs with disease status, and machine learning.

Only one count was recorded for this clone. Its antigen has not been determined. There are no base qualities to consult, and no much larger clone falls within one base. Donors formed part of the validation cohort, which comprised about 130 subjects and was distinct from the first cohort of over 500 subjects. Inclusive of the bounding cysteine and phenylalanine, the CDR3 is 14 residues long. The kept DNA is CDR3 alone, 42 bases in frame from the first base. CDR1 and CDR2 were assigned from the germline V gene (reference sequence) as SGHNT and YYREEE. At the junction V is shortened by 1 base and J by 4 bases, with 11 bases in between. General study outcomes and caveats: A later analysis found that TCRs clustered in the first cohort also tended to co-occur in the roughly 120 validation repertoires, with 94% of cluster scores above 0. Most TCR sequences were observed very rarely across donors, whereas some public TCRs were present in many individuals. The classifier was reported to diagnose cytomegalovirus status with high specificity and sensitivity in both the original and validation cohorts. In the study, around 160 TCR beta chains were listed as associated with cytomegalovirus. Three of the identified cytomegalovirus-associated TCR beta chains were confirmed in vitro to be specific for cytomegalovirus antigens. According to the authors, the approach could potentially be generalized to other disease states and immunological phenotypes. The validation cohort had no HLA typing available for a later analysis, so co-occurrence within that cohort was assessed over all 120 or so repertoires.

Receptor libraries were prepared by the immunoSEQ multiplex PCR assay. The authors' pipeline ran thus. A statistical classification framework was built for diagnosing cytomegalovirus status from the catalog of TCR beta chain sequences. TCRdb retrieved this table from immuneACCESS and kept in-frame rearrangements only. Not all clones are present; in checked studies, unresolved V genes account for under half, and no reason is known for the remainder. V, J and clone size are those of that table, while D and trimming were read from the DNA. This sample holds fewer than 90,000 clones; 90% to 97% were observed only once. Of the sample, approximately 1.5% is held by the ten largest clones.

Sequences were obtained from PBMCs. The V and J genes are TRBV5-4 and TRBJ2-5; matching of 5 bases hints at TRBD2 as the D gene. The receptor's source is a young man in good health and CMV-seropositive. At the DNA level, the sequence is TGTGCCAGCAGCTTGAATTTCGAGGGAGAGACCCAGTACTTC. It encodes CASSLNFEGETQYF.